This is a list of T cell receptor beta chains from one sample in a study of blood T cell repertoires in COVID-19. Assay: immunoSEQ multiplex PCR; the TCRdb copy retains only in-frame clones and omits some. Seen here are about 310,000 clones, around 87% observed once, and the top ten hold roughly 8%. Sequencing was carried out using peripheral blood. The receptors come from a woman aged 45 to 65 who had recovered from COVID-19. The CDR3 runs from the conserved cysteine through the conserved F or W. A D gene is named only where the DNA matches it firmly. Clone sizes are given selectively: once, few, many, or a class where the clone is expanded.

v_call	j_call	clone_size	d_call	cdr3_aa	cdr3_nt
TRBV10-2	TRBJ2-7	-	-	CASRRGGPWIGSYEQYF	TGCGCCAGCAGACGAGGTGGCCCTTGGATCGGGTCCTACGAGCAGTACTTC
TRBV5-5	TRBJ1-5	many	TRBD1	CASSYSGGGQPQHF	TGTGCCAGCAGCTACTCAGGGGGCGGTCAGCCCCAGCATTTT
TRBV10-2	TRBJ2-2	-	TRBD1	CASSERRQGDSGELFF	TGCGCCAGCAGTGAAAGACGACAGGGGGATTCCGGGGAGCTGTTTTTT
TRBV5-1	TRBJ1-2	many	TRBD1	CASSLAGFGSGTGSGYTF	TGCGCCAGCAGCTTGGCAGGGTTCGGGTCCGGGACAGGGAGCGGCTACACCTTC
TRBV5-4	TRBJ1-6	few	TRBD1	CASSRKTGNSPLHF	TGTGCCAGCAGCCGGAAGACAGGGAATTCACCCCTCCACTTT
TRBV7-9	TRBJ2-3	-	TRBD2	CASSKGTSGIRTDTQYF	TGTGCCAGCAGCAAGGGGACTAGCGGGATTCGTACAGATACGCAGTATTTT
TRBV5-1	TRBJ1-2	-	TRBD1	CASSFGGTGGEGYTF	TGCGCCAGCAGCTTTGGCGGGACAGGGGGCGAGGGCTACACCTTC
TRBV7-2	TRBJ2-5	-	-	CASSLEGVGTQYF	TGTGCCAGCAGCTTAGAAGGGGTCGGGACCCAGTACTTC
TRBV18	TRBJ2-3	once	-	CASSPQRSTDTQYF	TGTGCCAGCTCACCCCAGCGTAGCACAGATACGCAGTATTTT
TRBV24-1	TRBJ2-2	-	-	CATGQYLGGELFF	TGTGCCACCGGGCAGTATCTGGGCGGGGAGCTGTTTTTT
TRBV9	TRBJ1-3	-	-	CASSVGQGNTIYF	TGTGCCAGCAGCGTAGGTCAGGGCAACACCATATATTTT
TRBV5-4	TRBJ2-7	-	TRBD1	CASSLQGDPYEQYF	TGTGCCAGCAGCTTGCAGGGGGATCCCTACGAGCAGTACTTC
TRBV28	TRBJ2-7	-	TRBD1	CASRSADRVKSYEQYF	TGTGCCAGCAGATCCGCGGACAGGGTTAAGTCCTACGAGCAGTACTTC
TRBV3-1/TRBV3-2	TRBJ1-1	-	-	CASGGGRVAFF	TGTGCCTCCGGAGGAGGGAGGGTAGCTTTCTTT
TRBV11-3	TRBJ2-2	-	TRBD2	CASSLGGTINTGELFF	TGTGCCAGCAGCTTAGGTGGGACTATTAACACCGGGGAGCTGTTTTTT
TRBV7-2	TRBJ2-3	-	-	CASSLEWPDTQYF	TGTGCCAGCAGCTTAGAATGGCCAGATACGCAGTATTTT
TRBV30	TRBJ1-2	-	-	CAWSVLQAGYTF	TGTGCCTGGAGTGTACTACAGGCTGGCTACACCTTC
TRBV28	TRBJ2-3	-	-	CASSLFGGSTDTQYF	TGTGCCAGCAGTTTATTCGGCGGGAGCACAGATACGCAGTATTTT
TRBV27	TRBJ1-1	-	-	CASSLGTRGEAFF	TGTGCCAGCAGTCTCGGGACACGGGGTGAAGCTTTCTTT
TRBV18	TRBJ1-1	few	-	CASSPQLGSMNTEAFF	TGTGCCAGCTCACCACAGCTAGGCAGCATGAACACTGAAGCTTTCTTT
TRBV6-5	TRBJ2-7	-	-	CASSTQAGRTYEQYF	TGTGCCAGTTCTACCCAAGCGGGCAGAACCTACGAGCAGTACTTC
TRBV7-2	TRBJ2-7	once	TRBD2	CASSLGLAVYEQYF	TGTGCCAGCAGCTTAGGACTAGCAGTCTACGAGCAGTACTTC
TRBV6-5	TRBJ2-7	-	-	CASTARLGPYEQYF	TGTGCCAGCACCGCTAGACTAGGTCCCTACGAGCAGTACTTC
TRBV5-6	TRBJ1-5	few	-	CASSLRTAIGNQPQHF	TGTGCCAGCAGCTTGCGGACAGCTATCGGCAATCAGCCCCAGCATTTT
TRBV10-1	TRBJ2-7	-	TRBD1	CASSEGTGSYEQYF	TGCGCCAGCAGTGAAGGGACAGGTTCTTACGAGCAGTACTTC
TRBV3-1/TRBV3-2	TRBJ1-2	once	-	CASSQAGFDYGYTF	TGTGCCAGCAGCCAAGCAGGTTTTGACTATGGCTACACCTTC
TRBV9	TRBJ1-2	-	-	CASSAWGENGYTF	TGTGCCAGCAGCGCATGGGGGGAGAATGGCTACACCTTC
TRBV4-3	TRBJ1-4	-	-	CASSQDRDEKLFF	TGCGCCAGCAGCCAAGATCGGGATGAAAAACTGTTTTTT
TRBV6-6	TRBJ1-3	few	-	CASSPGSGGRTGNTIYF	TGTGCCAGCAGTCCGGGGTCGGGGGGGCGGACAGGAAACACCATATATTTT
TRBV7-9	TRBJ2-3	-	TRBD2	CASSLQLAGGKPTHTQYF	TGTGCCAGCAGCCTCCAACTAGCGGGGGGCAAACCCACCCATACGCAGTATTTT
TRBV6-2/TRBV6-3	TRBJ2-3	-	-	CASSTGVSTDTQYF	TGTGCCAGCAGTACGGGGGTTAGCACAGATACGCAGTATTTT
TRBV19	TRBJ2-6	-	-	CASSILRSGANVLTF	TGTGCCAGTAGTATACTTCGCTCTGGGGCCAACGTCCTGACTTTC
TRBV11-1	TRBJ1-1	-	TRBD1	CASSRLQGSTEAFF	TGTGCCAGCAGCCGTTTACAGGGGAGCACTGAAGCTTTCTTT
TRBV5-5	TRBJ2-4	once	-	CASSLGAPAKNIQYF	TGTGCCAGCTCACTTGGGGCGCCAGCCAAAAACATTCAGTACTTC
TRBV6-5	TRBJ2-7	few	TRBD1	CASSYSQGARNEQYF	TGTGCCAGCAGTTACTCGCAGGGGGCGCGCAACGAGCAGTACTTC
TRBV6-5	TRBJ2-5	-	TRBD2	CASSFTRTSLETQYF	TGTGCCAGCAGTTTTACCCGGACTAGCCTGGAGACCCAGTACTTC
TRBV7-9	TRBJ1-2	-	-	CASSLAGGGYTF	TGTGCCAGCAGCTTAGCCGGGGGTGGCTACACCTTC
TRBV2	TRBJ2-2	-	TRBD1	CASRGTGGTGELFF	TGTGCCAGCAGGGGGACAGGGGGAACCGGGGAGCTGTTTTTT
TRBV19	TRBJ2-1	-	TRBD1	CASSNRGNWVDEQFF	TGTGCCAGTAGTAACAGGGGGAACTGGGTGGATGAGCAGTTCTTC
TRBV7-2	TRBJ1-4	-	-	CASSLTGPTNEKLFF	TGTGCCAGCAGCCTGACAGGCCCAACTAATGAAAAACTGTTTTTT
TRBV19	TRBJ1-5	-	-	CASSPREGGNQPQHF	TGTGCCAGTAGTCCCAGGGAAGGCGGCAATCAGCCCCAGCATTTT
TRBV4-1	TRBJ2-2	few	-	CASSQVGTGELFF	TGCGCCAGCAGCCAAGTCGGGACCGGGGAGCTGTTTTTT
TRBV7-9	TRBJ2-1	-	-	CASSLSLPADEQFF	TGTGCCAGCAGCTTATCCCTACCCGCCGATGAGCAGTTCTTC
TRBV7-9	TRBJ1-2	-	TRBD1	CASNQDRGQGYGYTF	TGTGCCAGCAACCAAGACAGGGGGCAAGGCTATGGCTACACCTTC